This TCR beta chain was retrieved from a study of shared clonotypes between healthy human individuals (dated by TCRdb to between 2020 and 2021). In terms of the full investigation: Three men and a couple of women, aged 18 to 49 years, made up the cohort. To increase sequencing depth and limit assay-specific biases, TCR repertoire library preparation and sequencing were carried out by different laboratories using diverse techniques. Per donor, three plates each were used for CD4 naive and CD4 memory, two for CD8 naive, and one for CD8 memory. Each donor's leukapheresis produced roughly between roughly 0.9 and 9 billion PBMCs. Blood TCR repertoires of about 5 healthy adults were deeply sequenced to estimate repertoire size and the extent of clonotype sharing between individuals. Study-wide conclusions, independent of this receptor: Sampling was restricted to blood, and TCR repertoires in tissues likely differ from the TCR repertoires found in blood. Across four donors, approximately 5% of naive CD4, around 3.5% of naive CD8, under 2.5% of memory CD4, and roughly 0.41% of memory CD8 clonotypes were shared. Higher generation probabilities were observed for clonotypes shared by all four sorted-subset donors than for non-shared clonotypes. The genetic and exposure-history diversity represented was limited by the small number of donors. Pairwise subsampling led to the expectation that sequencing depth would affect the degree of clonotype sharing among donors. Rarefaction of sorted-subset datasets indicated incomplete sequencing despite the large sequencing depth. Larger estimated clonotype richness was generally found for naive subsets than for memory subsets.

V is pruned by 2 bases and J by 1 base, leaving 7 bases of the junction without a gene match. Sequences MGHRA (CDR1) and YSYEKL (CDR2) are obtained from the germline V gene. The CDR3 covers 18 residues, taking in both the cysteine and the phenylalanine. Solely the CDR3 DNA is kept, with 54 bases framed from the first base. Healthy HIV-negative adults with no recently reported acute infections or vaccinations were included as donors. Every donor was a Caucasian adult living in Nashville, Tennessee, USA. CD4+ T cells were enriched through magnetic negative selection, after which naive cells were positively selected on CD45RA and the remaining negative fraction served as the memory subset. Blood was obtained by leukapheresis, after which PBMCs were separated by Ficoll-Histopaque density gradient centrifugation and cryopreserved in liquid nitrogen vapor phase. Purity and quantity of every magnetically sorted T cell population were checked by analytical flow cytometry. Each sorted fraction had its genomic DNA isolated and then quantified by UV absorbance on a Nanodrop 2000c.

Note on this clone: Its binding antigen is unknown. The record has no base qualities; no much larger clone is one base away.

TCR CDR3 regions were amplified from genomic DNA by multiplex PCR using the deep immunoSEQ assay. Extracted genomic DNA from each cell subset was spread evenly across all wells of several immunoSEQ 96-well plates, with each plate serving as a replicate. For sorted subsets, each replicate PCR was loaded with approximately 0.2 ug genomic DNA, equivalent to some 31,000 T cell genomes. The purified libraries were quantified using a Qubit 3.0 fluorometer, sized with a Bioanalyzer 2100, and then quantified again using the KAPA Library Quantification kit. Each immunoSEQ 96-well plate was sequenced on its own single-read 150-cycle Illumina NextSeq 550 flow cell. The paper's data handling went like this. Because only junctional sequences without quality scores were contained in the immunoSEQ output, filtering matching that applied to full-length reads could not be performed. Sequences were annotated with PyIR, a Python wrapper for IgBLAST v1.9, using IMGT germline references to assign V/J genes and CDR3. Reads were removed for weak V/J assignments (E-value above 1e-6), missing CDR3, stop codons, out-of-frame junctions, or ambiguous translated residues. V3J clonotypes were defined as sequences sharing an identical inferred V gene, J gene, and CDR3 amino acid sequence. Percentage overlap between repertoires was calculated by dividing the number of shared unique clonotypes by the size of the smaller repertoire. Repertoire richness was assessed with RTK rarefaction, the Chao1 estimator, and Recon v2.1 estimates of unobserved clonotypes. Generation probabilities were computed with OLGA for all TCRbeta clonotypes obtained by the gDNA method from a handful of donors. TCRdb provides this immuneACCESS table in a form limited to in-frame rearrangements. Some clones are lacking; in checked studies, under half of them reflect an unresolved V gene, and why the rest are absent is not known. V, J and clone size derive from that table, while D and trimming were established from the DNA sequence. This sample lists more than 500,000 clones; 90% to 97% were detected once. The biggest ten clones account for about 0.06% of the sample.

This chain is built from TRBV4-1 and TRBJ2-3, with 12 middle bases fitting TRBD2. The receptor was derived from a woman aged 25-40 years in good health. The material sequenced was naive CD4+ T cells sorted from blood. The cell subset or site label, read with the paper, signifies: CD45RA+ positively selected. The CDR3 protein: CASSQPSGRAGGTDTQYF. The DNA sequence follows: TGCGCCAGCAGCCAACCTAGCGGGAGGGCCGGGGGCACAGATACGCAGTATTTT.